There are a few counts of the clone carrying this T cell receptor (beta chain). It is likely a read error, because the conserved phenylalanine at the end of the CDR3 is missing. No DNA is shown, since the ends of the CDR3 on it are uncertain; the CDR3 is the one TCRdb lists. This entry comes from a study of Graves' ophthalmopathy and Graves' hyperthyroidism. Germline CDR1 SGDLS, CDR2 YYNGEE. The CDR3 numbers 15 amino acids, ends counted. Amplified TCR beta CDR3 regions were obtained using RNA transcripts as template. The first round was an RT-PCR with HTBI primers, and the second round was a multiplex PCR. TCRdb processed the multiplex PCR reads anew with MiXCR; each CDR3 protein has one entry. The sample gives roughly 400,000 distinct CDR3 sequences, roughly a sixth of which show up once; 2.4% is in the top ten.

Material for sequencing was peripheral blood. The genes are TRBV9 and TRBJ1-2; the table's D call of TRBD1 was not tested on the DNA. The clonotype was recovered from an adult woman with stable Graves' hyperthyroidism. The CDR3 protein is CASSVARTGIYGYRL.